These 3 T cell receptor beta chains originate from one sample sequenced in a study of blood T cell repertoires in COVID-19. The protocol was immunoSEQ multiplex PCR, while the TCRdb copy is restricted to in-frame clones and leaves out a portion. The table has approximately 27,000 clones, roughly 85% seen once. The source material was peripheral blood. These receptor sequences come from a woman aged 45-59 years with active COVID-19.

The chain employs TRBV3-1 (or the pseudogene TRBV3-2) and TRBJ1-2, with D possibly TRBD1 on 6 matching bases. Germline-derived CDR1 and CDR2 are LGHDT and YNNKEL (reference sequence). The CDR3 length is 16 residues. V was trimmed by 1 base and J by 2 bases, leaving 14 bases between them. The CDR3 nucleotides are TGTGCCAGCAGCCAAGTCAGGGGAGTAGTGAACTATGGCTACACCTTC. Translated: CASSQVRGVVNYGYTF.

V is TRBV30 and J is TRBJ1-1; D gene uncertain. V lost 2 bases and J lost 0, with 13 bases in between. Germline assignment: CDR1 GTSNPN and CDR2 SVGIG (reference sequence). The CDR3 has 15 residues. CDR3 residues: CAWSSSGLMNTEAFF. Written as DNA, the CDR3 is TGTGCCTGGAGTTCATCGGGATTGATGAACACTGAAGCTTTCTTT.

The chain uses TRBV19 and TRBJ1-5, with D unclear. The CDR3 sequence is 15 residues long. Germline V gives CDR1 LNHDA, CDR2 SQIVND (reference sequence). Trimming shortened V by 0 bases and J by 6 bases, and 12 bases separated the two germline ends. CDR3 sequence (DNA): TGTGCCAGTAGTATAGATCGAGGGTGGGGTCAGCCCCAGCATTTT. As protein: CASSIDRGWGQPQHF. Based on the CDR3 plus reference TRBV19 and TRBJ1-5, the full variable domain is DGGITQSPKYLFRKEGQNVTLSCEQNLNHDAMYWYRQDPGQGLRLIYYSQIVNDFQKGDIAEGYSVSREKKESFPLTVTSAQKNPTAFYLCASSIDRGWGQPQHFGDGTRLSIL.